This T cell receptor beta chain was retrieved from a study of Graves' ophthalmopathy and Graves' hyperthyroidism (dated by TCRdb to the late 2010s). For the wider study: Stable hyperthyroidism was defined as no progression to ophthalmopathy within 18 months of follow-up. The study used signatures of the TCR beta repertoire to tell Graves' ophthalmopathy apart from Graves' hyperthyroidism and to predict which patients would progress to ophthalmopathy. In total, under 150 blood samples were TCR-sequenced: fewer than 50 ophthalmopathy, approximately 80 hyperthyroidism and some 17 hyperthyroidism-to-ophthalmopathy patients. To explore V-J signatures distinguishing ophthalmopathy from hyperthyroidism, a discovery set of under 110 patients (43 ophthalmopathy, 55 to 60 stable hyperthyroidism) was enrolled. The independent validation cohort included under 20 hyperthyroidism patients plus 17 patients who later progressed from hyperthyroidism to ophthalmopathy. T-cell repertoires of thyroid tissue and blood were compared in more than five hyperthyroidism patients. Once sampling was done, hyperthyroidism patients were given methimazole at a starting dose of 30 mg daily, while ophthalmopathy patients were given high-dose intravenous methylprednisolone.

Including the terminal cysteine and phenylalanine, the CDR3 comprises 12 residues. Only the CDR3 part of the read is kept: 36 bases, read in frame from the first base. Ends trimmed: V by 5 bases, J by 11 bases; bases unmatched to a gene: 8. Reading the germline V gene (reference sequence) gives CDR1 PRHDT and CDR2 FYEKMQ. For repertoire sequencing, TCR beta CDR3 regions were amplified from RNA transcripts. HTBI primers and the Qiagen OneStep RT-PCR kit were used in a first-round RT-PCR, which was followed by a second-round multiplex PCR, size selection and purification. The libraries underwent paired-end sequencing with 100 bp reads on an Illumina HiSeq2000. Per the original workflow: Reads were processed with SOAPnuke, discarding reads with adapters, uncalled bases, mean Phred below 15, or no exact constant-primer or identifier match. High-quality paired reads were merged with COPE v1.2.5. Each unique nucleotide sequence was treated as a clonotype, and MiTCR v1.1 was used to align the clonotypes to the IMGT TRB V, D and J references. The analysis was limited to V-J combinations with a frequency above 0.0001, which together covered 99.2% of the repertoires. A TCR clonal expansion and chaos score per V-J combination was defined as the ratio of F50 clonal expansion to chaos observed in the TCRdist matrix. Welch's t-statistics and random forest were used to narrow the features down to approximately twelve V-J combinations, which were then fed into a naive Bayes classifier. The Morisita-Horn index was used to measure how similar the thyroid and blood repertoires were. In TCRdb, the public reads were trimmed at Q25 with fastp and aligned with MiXCR, with productive beta chains retained. Rows matching on CDR3 protein sequence are summarized as one entry with the most common DNA and genes. The V and J calls were not made by the authors but by TCRdb's processing. Within this sample are about 1.1 million distinct CDR3 sequences, with 36% of them counted one time only. The ten largest clones represent approximately 10% of the sample.

What the study reported, not specific to this receptor: In cross-validation, the 13-signature model distinguished ophthalmopathy from stable hyperthyroidism with less than 90% sensitivity and around 83% specificity, while in the test set the corresponding values were about 79% and 69%. No statistical method was used to predetermine the sample size, and group allocation was not hidden from the investigators. Most of the expanded thyroid clonotypes with a frequency above 0.001 were also detected in blood, and it was suggested that the thyroid immune response may be reflected by blood repertoires. In validation, the model predicted ophthalmopathy progression with about 71% sensitivity and 72.22% specificity; some 13 predicted patients were CT-confirmed with GO in a median of approximately six months.

Hyperthyroidism patients were newly diagnosed, were aged 18 to 65 years, and had a disease duration under 2 months. Patients were excluded if they had other autoimmune diseases, uncontrolled infections, pregnancy or lactation. Diagnosis was based on clinical symptoms, serum thyroxine, TRAb, thyroid ultrasound and orbital computed tomography. Trizol reagent was used to extract the total RNA, and its quality was then checked on an Agilent 2100 Bioanalyzer. Details on this clonotype: Its recognized antigen is unknown. Per-nucleotide qualities are absent, and no much larger clonotype sits a single base away.

The sequenced sample was peripheral blood or thyroid tissue (not recorded which). The receptor was isolated from an adult man with Graves' hyperthyroidism. The receptor chain draws on TRBV13 and TRBJ1-1, with 7 central nucleotides matching TRBD1. The CDR3 reads as follows: CASSLDRVGAFF. The DNA sequence follows: TGTGCCAGCAGCCTAGACAGGGTAGGGGCTTTCTTT.